This TCR beta chain came from a study of human T cells and chemical hapten exposure. Study context: DPC 0.01% went on the upper back by patch test, with reading at 6 days. Overall study results and limits: Compared to controls, expanded TCRs made significantly more large clusters of similar CDR3s.

Points on this clonotype: Its target is not known.

Time point given: patch test 1, 2 weeks after DPC sensitization. Treatment in this sample: therapeutic diphenylcyclopropenone sensitization with weekly scalp DPC. Unique molecular identifiers were attached to individual cDNA molecules during library preparation. Each CDR3 protein gets one entry after TCRdb re-called the RACE reads with MiXCR. The table shows about 69,000 distinct CDR3 sequences, with around 30% occurring only once. Germline values: CDR1 MGHRA, CDR2 YSYEKL. V dropped 0 bases and J dropped 0 bases, with 7 bases sitting between them. This CDR3 comprises 15 residues. This sample comprised whole blood, obtained in connection with sensitization to the hapten diphenylcyclopropenone (DPC). The chain uses TRBV4-1 and TRBJ2-3; D is uncertain. This clonotype originated in a man between 40 and 49 years old with alopecia areata. Some clones in this sample may be carry-over from other donors' samples. DNA of the CDR3: TGCGCCAGCAGCCAAGATTCGACAAGCACAGATACGCAGTATTTT. It is translated as CASSQDSTSTDTQYF.